This TCR beta chain was profiled in a study of beta chain features in type 1 diabetes. The V end was cut by 8 bases, the J end by 2 bases, with 11 bases between. CDR3 length: 13 amino acids. Germline lookup yields CDR1 PRHDT and CDR2 FYEKMQ (reference sequence). Findings and limits, study-wide: A possible short-template PCR bias applies equally to patients and controls. Whether TCRB rearrangement is influenced by HLA type went unresolved here. Significant though moderate, a shortening of TCRB CDR3s appeared in all four CD4+ subsets of Type 1 diabetes patients.

Of the isolated RNA, all was reverse transcribed, and so the sequenced material was expressed TCRB transcripts. The protocol was immunoSEQ multiplex PCR, while the TCRdb copy is restricted to in-frame clones and leaves out a portion. The sample yields about 230,000 clones, approximately 16% seen once. This clone showed up just a few times. Its target is unknown. The sequenced sample was naive CD4+ T cells from blood. This rearrangement joins TRBV13 to TRBJ2-3; a possible D gene is TRBD2 (5 bases). The sequence came from a man aged 25 to 40 with type 1 diabetes. CDR3 DNA sequence: TGTGCCAGCTCCCCCGGGATCACAGATACGCAGTATTTT. It encodes CASSPGITDTQYF.